The 10 T cell receptor beta chains listed next were all sequenced from one sample in a study of human T cells and chemical hapten exposure. As for time point: pre-sensitization, week 0. The sample's treatment: therapeutic diphenylcyclopropenone sensitization with weekly scalp DPC. One entry per CDR3 protein, called by TCRdb with MiXCR from the RACE reads. The repertoire holds about 290,000 distinct CDR3 sequences, with 7.5% to 8% as singletons. The sequenced sample was whole blood, obtained in connection with sensitization to the hapten diphenylcyclopropenone (DPC). All receptors derive from a man in his late teens or twenties with alopecia areata. Some clones in this sample may be carry-over from other donors' samples.

J is TRBJ2-1 and V is TRBV14; the D gene could be TRBD1 or TRBD2 (5 bases each). The CDR3 sequence is 15 residues long. CDR1 is SGHDN and CDR2 is FVKESK in the germline V gene. V lost 0 bases and J lost 4, with 10 bases in between. The CDR3 DNA reads TGTGCCAGCAGCCAAGACCCGGGACCTTACAATGAGCAGTTCTTC. The encoded protein is CASSQDPGPYNEQFF.

This clonotype was counted at least ten times. The CDR3 loop is CASRSGGGNTIYF. The CDR3 coding sequence is TGTGCCAGCAGGTCAGGGGGAGGAAACACCATATATTTT. The V gene is TRBV12-3 or TRBV12-4, the J gene TRBJ1-3; 7 positions match TRBD1. This CDR3 region has 13 residues. Trimming cost V 6 bases and J 4 bases; bases outside gene matches: 3.

The V gene is TRBV7-3, the J gene TRBJ2-5; D not resolved. V lost 1 base, J lost 5 bases, and 8 bases lay in between. CDR1 is SGHTA and CDR2 is FQGTGA in the germline V gene. The CDR3 has 13 residues. CDR3 coding DNA: TGTGCCAGCAGCTTAATAGATAGTGAGACCCAGTACTTC. This translates into CASSLIDSETQYF.

This clonotype has at least ten counts. The chain has TRBV7-2 and TRBJ2-1; possibly TRBD1 for D (6 bases). Germline V CDR1 and CDR2: SGHTA, FQGNSA. Trimming removed 5 bases from V and 8 bases from J, with 22 bases in between. This CDR3 is 16 amino acids long. The CDR3 DNA is TGTGCCAGCAGCCCTGTCCTTAGACAGGTTACCGATGAGCAGTTCTTC. Translation: CASSPVLRQVTDEQFF.

This clonotype was recorded many times. The chain is built from TRBV7-9 and TRBJ2-1; D gene ambiguous. The CDR3 has 14 amino acids. Germline CDR1 reads SEHNR; CDR2 reads FQNEAQ (reference sequence). The V gene lost 1 base and the J gene lost 5 bases, with 9 bases spanning the gap. CDR3 sequence: CASSLVGGNNEQFF. CDR3 DNA: TGTGCCAGCAGCTTAGTGGGCGGAAACAATGAGCAGTTCTTC.

This clonotype turned up a few times. The rearrangement uses TRBV7-2 and TRBJ2-5; D may be TRBD2 (5 bases). V shed 4 bases and J shed 2 bases, with 11 bases lying between them. The germline V gene has CDR1 SGHTA and CDR2 FQGNSA. The CDR3 has 14 residues. The CDR3 DNA is TGTGCCAGCAGCTCCGGACGGGGACAAGAGACCCAGTACTTC. Translated: CASSSGRGQETQYF. Using reference TRBV7-2 and TRBJ2-5 for the parts outside the CDR3, the full variable domain is GAGVSQSPSNKVTEKGKDVELRCDPISGHTALYWYRQSLGQGLEFLIYFQGNSAPDKSGLPSDRFSAERTGGSVSTLTIQRTQQEDSAVYLCASSSGRGQETQYFGPGTRLLVL.

The sample holds many counts of this clonotype. This chain uses TRBV7-2 with TRBJ2-1, with D unclear. V gave up 5 bases and J gave up 6 bases, with 8 bases separating them. The CDR3 consists of 12 residues. Germline V gives CDR1 SGHTA, CDR2 FQGNSA. CDR3 DNA sequence: TGTGCCAGCAGCCCCGCGGCCAATGAGCAGTTCTTC. Amino acids: CASSPAANEQFF.

This clonotype was seen only a few times. The chain couples TRBV11-2 to TRBJ2-6, with no clear D. The CDR3 covers 15 residues. Germline loops: CDR1 SGHAT, CDR2 FQNNGV. Between the trimmed V and J ends, which lost 5 bases and 0 bases, there was a span of 8 bases. The CDR3: CASSALSSGANVLTF. The CDR3 nucleotides read TGTGCCAGCAGCGCCCTAAGCTCTGGGGCCAACGTCCTGACTTTC.

This clonotype was recorded many times. The junction does not match germline at one end; this may be a read error. The chain has TRBV12-3 or TRBV12-4 and TRBJ1-2; 8 nucleotides agree with TRBD1. This CDR3 is 14 amino acids long. The CDR3 spells CASSLGDRINGYTF. CDR3 sequence (DNA): TGTGCCAGCAGCTTAGGGGACAGGATCAATGGCTACACCTTC.

This clonotype was detected only a few times. The chain joins TRBV4-3 to TRBJ1-5; D gene unclear. Deletions cut 1 base from V and 10 bases from J, with 11 bases between. The CDR3 spans 13 residues. The germline gives CDR1 LGHNA, CDR2 YSLEER. In DNA form, the CDR3 reads TGCGCCAGCAGCCAAGGAGTAATCAGCCCCCAGCATTTT. Encoded protein: CASSQGVISPQHF.